This TCR beta chain derives from a study of cytomegalovirus exposure and HLA in healthy donors (dated by TCRdb to the late 2010s). A note on the overall study: According to an earlier analysis of 550 to 700 of the donors, about 179 million T cells yielded over 90 million unique TCR beta sequences and approximately 280 Gb of sequence data. In an earlier analysis of 500 to 650 of the donors, high-throughput TCR beta sequencing was used to judge whether each TCR beta V gene segment behaved as functional or pseudogenic. HLA typing covered class I and class II loci at four-digit resolution. Roughly 300 gigabases of sequencing data and about 92 million unique TCR sequences made up an early release that covered under 750 HLA-typed donors. All discovery cohort repertoires had been generated on a single sequencing platform. High-throughput TCR immunosequencing, statistical association of individual TCRs with disease status, and machine learning were combined to predict cytomegalovirus infection status. In the later analysis, no new phenotypic data were used to find candidate immune exposures; instead, reliance was placed on TCR beta sequences and their occurrence across donors. The number of typed donors differed by locus: about 620-640 for A, B, C, DRB1 and DQB1; 500 to 550 for DQA1; approximately 600 for DPA1; and about 450 for DPB1. Four to six DR-DQ haplotypes were handled as single units for association and clustering, since linkage in the cohort was strong. Along with the approximately 700-subject first cohort, a separate validation cohort of more than 90 different subjects was used. Genome-wide SNP genotypes for about three fifths of the roughly 670 donors were used in a later genetic analysis, which treated that subset as a discovery cohort. Of the approximately 400 genotyped donors, approximately 80% fell in the genetic ancestry cluster associated with self-reported Caucasian donors. Across some 400 genotyped donors of the cohort, an average of about 240,000 unique TCR beta nucleotide sequences per donor were sequenced, and 15% to 20% of those sequences were non-productive. The study used immunosequencing to profile the T cell repertoires of 600 to 850 subjects and linked those repertoires to cytomegalovirus serostatus. Donor age, sex, ethnicity and CMV serostatus were compiled alongside the repertoire data. A later analysis re-analyzed previously published TCR beta repertoires from 550 to 700 donors and added high-resolution HLA genotyping to study TCR occurrence patterns. The aim of the study was to test whether cataloging public T cell receptors could identify signatures of past pathogen exposure. The investigation overall reported the following: CMV serostatus was the only immune exposure information available for the cohort. A later genetic analysis associated a missense DCLRE1C variant with V-gene and J-gene trimming of TCR beta chains, and an independent cohort replicated the association. The authors suggested that the approach could potentially be extended to other disease states and immunological phenotypes. Most TCR sequences were seen in very few donors, while some public TCRs were found in many individuals. The classifier was reported to diagnose cytomegalovirus status with high specificity and sensitivity in both the original cohort and the validation cohort. In a later analysis, 16,951 TCR beta sequences were associated with specific HLA alleles at a false discovery rate of 0.05. Sequencing depth was assumed to be roughly uniform across donors in the presence/absence analyses, though that assumption may not hold. A later analysis reported that several top co-occurrence clusters appeared linked to parvovirus B19, influenza, CMV and Epstein-Barr virus. Because counts were too low, seventeen rarely observed V segments, including chromosome 9 orphons, were left out of the earlier analysis of a few hundred of the donors. In a later analysis, most CMV-associated TCR beta chains were found to appear HLA-restricted, with HLA associations seemingly driven largely by CMV exposure. Strong co-occurrence of HLA alleles, especially DR and DQ, made assigning TCR associations to individual alleles difficult. In vitro tests confirmed that three of the cytomegalovirus-associated TCR beta chains recognize cytomegalovirus antigens. Compared with the roughly 600-donor mean, donors in an Asian-associated ancestry cluster had fewer N-insertions in productive TCRs, according to a later genetic analysis. A later analysis found that HLA-associated TCR beta chains were more clonally expanded and had lower generation probabilities than equally common non-associated chains. A further reported finding was that TCR beta sequences accurately predicted the HLA-A and HLA-B alleles for most subjects in the first cohort. Linkage disequilibrium might explain the correlated functional status among segregating V segments, but an unknown experimental factor could not be ruled out. Some IMGT-functional V segments, including TRBV6-2 and TRBV6-3, could not be distinguished by the 87-base-pair reads and were therefore excluded. A group of highly shared sequence variants was considered likely to be a technical artifact of the sequencing pipeline. A total of 150 or so TCR beta chains were listed by the study as associated with cytomegalovirus. In a later analysis, TCR association rates were found to vary across HLA loci, with the most associated TCRs seen for DRB1 alleles and the fewest for HLA-C alleles. Because HLA typing was unavailable for some donors at each locus, only the typed subset was used in association tests. In an earlier analysis of around 600 of the donors, most TCR beta V segments appeared in productive rearrangements about 87% or about 30% of the time, broadly matching IMGT annotations. This cohort had only TCR beta chains sequenced, and the lack of alpha or paired-chain data limited which features could be detected.

In regard to this clone: It has no known antigen specificity. No much larger clone exists at a distance of one base, and base qualities are not known.

The cohort comprised 710 or so healthy bone marrow donors. At the time of sampling, all cohort members were nominally healthy, though unrecorded immune exposures were likely present. The donor was CMV seronegative and belonged to the group of 352 seronegative cohort members. Every donor gave a peripheral blood sample, and the peripheral blood mononuclear cells from that sample were used for TCR beta sequencing. Genomic DNA extraction from the blood cell samples was performed with the Qiagen DNeasy Blood Extraction Kit. Reading the germline V gene (reference sequence) gives CDR1 WNHNN and CDR2 SYGVQD. Germline trimming amounts to 5 bases on V and 8 bases on J, with 5 as the count of junction bases outside the gene matches. The CDR3 covers 15 residues, taking in both the cysteine and the phenylalanine. Only the CDR3 portion is preserved as DNA: 45 bases, with reading frame beginning at the first base.

The library was produced with the immunoSEQ multiplex PCR assay. A mixture of 60 forward primers for TCR Vbeta segments and 13 reverse primers for TCR Jbeta segments was used in the multiplex PCR. A multiplex PCR assay on genomic DNA amplified the CDR3 region of rearranged TCR beta genes. The amplified TCR beta libraries were sequenced on the Illumina HiSeq System as 87-base-pair reads. For the original study's pipeline: A later analysis counted some 74 million unique TCR beta chains across the roughly 700 repertoires, and around 9.9 million of these chains were shared by at least two donors. To remove PCR and sequencing errors, raw reads were error-corrected and collapsed into unique sequences using a nearest-neighbor algorithm that merged closely related sequences. To assign V, D and J gene segments, CDR3 sequences were aligned to IMGT reference sequences. Each retained sequence needed at least a six-nucleotide match to both a V gene segment and a J gene segment. A rearrangement was called productive if the CDR3 had no stop codons and remained in frame with V and J, and every other rearrangement was called non-productive. CDR3 was defined by IMGT convention, running from the second conserved V-encoded cysteine to the conserved J-encoded phenylalanine. In an earlier analysis of more than 550 of the donors, sequences lacking an unambiguous match to a single V gene segment were excluded. In an earlier analysis of approximately 590 of the donors, a V segment was called functional when productive rearrangements were above 56.7%, and segregating when the standard deviation between donors exceeded 5%. A statistical classification framework was built for diagnosing cytomegalovirus status from the catalog of TCR beta chain sequences. In a later analysis, V and J genes were assigned by comparing TCR nucleotide sequences against IMGT/GENE-DB human TR gene sequences. Using the TCRdist pipeline, a later analysis assigned CDR3 sequences along with most-parsimonious VDJ recombination scenarios. In a later analysis, each TCR beta chain was defined by its CDR3 amino acid sequence together with its V-gene family, and reads without a unique V-gene family were excluded. In a later analysis, 450 to 600 highly shared, low-generation-probability nucleotide sequences were removed to address suspected cross-contamination and a sequencing artifact. In a later analysis, a clonal expansion index for each public chain was calculated from normalized within-repertoire ranks of inferred template counts. A later analysis computed generation probabilities with a VDJ recombination model fitted to out-of-frame rearrangements, and checked the results against IGoR. In a later analysis, TCR-TCR, TCR-HLA and TCR-CMV co-occurrence was scored with hypergeometric tests, and a repertoire-size bias correction was applied to TCR pairs. In a later analysis, false discovery rates were estimated by permuting HLA or CMV assignments 20 times. A later analysis grouped co-occurring TCRs with DBSCAN, adding TCRdist sequence similarity when clustering within HLA-allele-positive subsets. Co-occurrence clustering excluded repertoires with fewer than 30,000 or more than 120,000 public chains, plus five with anomalous nucleotide sharing. The source is immuneACCESS, and TCRdb retained only in-frame sequences with V and J called. Part of the clones is not carried over; for the studies checked, unresolved V genes explain less than half of this, and the remainder is unexplained. D and trimming were read from the DNA, whereas the V and J calls and clone size are those reported in that table. The sample table shows around 130,000 clones, and 82% are seen once. The ten largest clonotypes hold around 1.5% of the sample.

The material sequenced was PBMCs. The receptor chain draws on TRBV10-1 and TRBJ2-1, with TRBD2 identical over 14 junction bases. The sequence derives from a woman between 18 and 29 years old in good health and CMV-seronegative. The sequenced DNA is TGCGCCAGCAGTAGACTAGCGGGAGGGCCCGATGAGCAGTTCTTC. Its amino acids are CASSRLAGGPDEQFF.